This T cell receptor beta chain originates from a study of T cells in Graves' hyperthyroidism and ophthalmopathy. Study-wide context: Peripheral blood was acquired at first diagnosis, ahead of any therapy whatsoever.

Amplified regions were TCR beta CDR3 sequences from RNA transcripts. First-round RT-PCR of the TCR CDR3 relied on the HTBI primer set. TCRdb fed the multiplex PCR reads into MiXCR, producing one record per CDR3 protein. This sample has around 290,000 distinct CDR3 sequences, with approximately 13% found just once. This CDR3 is 14 amino acids long. Trimming removed 4 bases at V and 0 bases at J, with 11 bases between. CDR1 is SQVTM, CDR2 ANQGSEA, per germline. This clonotype was seen a few times. The antigen is undetermined. Study-level points and caveats: The blood repertoire included most of the expanded thyroid clonotypes above 0.001.

Subjects aged 18 to 65 presented with newly diagnosed hyperthyroidism of less than 2 months' duration. The diagnoses drew upon clinical symptoms, serum thyroxine and TRAb, thyroid ultrasound and orbital computed tomography. This TCR was recovered from a woman aged 40 to 55 with Graves' hyperthyroidism. Sequences were obtained from blood. The gene calls are TRBV29-1 and TRBJ2-3; a possible D gene is TRBD2 (6 bases). The CDR3 region has the DNA TGCAGCGTTGGGGGGACTTTGAGCACAGATACGCAGTATTTT. Encoded protein: CSVGGTLSTDTQYF.